This note documents a single T cell receptor beta chain sequence. Its specificity is not known. This PCR relied on a set of 60 Vbeta primers and 13 Jbeta primers. Generated by immunoSEQ multiplex PCR, the TCRdb table keeps only in-frame clones and is missing some. Of roughly 100,000 clones detected, around 60% appear once; the ten largest clones hold roughly 3%. The sample is drawn from a study of cytomegalovirus exposure and HLA in healthy donors. Findings and limits, study-wide: Accurate prediction of HLA-A and HLA-B alleles (for most subjects) was reportedly achieved from TCR beta sequences. Indistinguishable V segments such as TRBV6-2 and TRBV6-3 were excluded. A later analysis linked a missense variant in DCLRE1C to the trimming of TCR beta V and J genes. In an earlier analysis, most TCR beta V segments were productive about 87% or about 30% of the time.

The CDR3 runs 18 residues. The V segment lost 2 bases and the J segment 3 bases; nucleotides outside the gene matches: 11. Germline V gene data show CDR1 as LGHNA and CDR2 as YSLEER. Sequences were obtained from PBMCs. The V gene is TRBV4-3, the J gene TRBJ2-2; 8 bases line up with TRBD1. This clonotype was sampled from a woman aged 45-65 years in good health and CMV-seronegative. CDR3 DNA sequence: TGCGCCAGCAGCCAATACTCCACCGGGACAGGCCACACCGGGGAGCTGTTTTTT. Its protein is CASSQYSTGTGHTGELFF.